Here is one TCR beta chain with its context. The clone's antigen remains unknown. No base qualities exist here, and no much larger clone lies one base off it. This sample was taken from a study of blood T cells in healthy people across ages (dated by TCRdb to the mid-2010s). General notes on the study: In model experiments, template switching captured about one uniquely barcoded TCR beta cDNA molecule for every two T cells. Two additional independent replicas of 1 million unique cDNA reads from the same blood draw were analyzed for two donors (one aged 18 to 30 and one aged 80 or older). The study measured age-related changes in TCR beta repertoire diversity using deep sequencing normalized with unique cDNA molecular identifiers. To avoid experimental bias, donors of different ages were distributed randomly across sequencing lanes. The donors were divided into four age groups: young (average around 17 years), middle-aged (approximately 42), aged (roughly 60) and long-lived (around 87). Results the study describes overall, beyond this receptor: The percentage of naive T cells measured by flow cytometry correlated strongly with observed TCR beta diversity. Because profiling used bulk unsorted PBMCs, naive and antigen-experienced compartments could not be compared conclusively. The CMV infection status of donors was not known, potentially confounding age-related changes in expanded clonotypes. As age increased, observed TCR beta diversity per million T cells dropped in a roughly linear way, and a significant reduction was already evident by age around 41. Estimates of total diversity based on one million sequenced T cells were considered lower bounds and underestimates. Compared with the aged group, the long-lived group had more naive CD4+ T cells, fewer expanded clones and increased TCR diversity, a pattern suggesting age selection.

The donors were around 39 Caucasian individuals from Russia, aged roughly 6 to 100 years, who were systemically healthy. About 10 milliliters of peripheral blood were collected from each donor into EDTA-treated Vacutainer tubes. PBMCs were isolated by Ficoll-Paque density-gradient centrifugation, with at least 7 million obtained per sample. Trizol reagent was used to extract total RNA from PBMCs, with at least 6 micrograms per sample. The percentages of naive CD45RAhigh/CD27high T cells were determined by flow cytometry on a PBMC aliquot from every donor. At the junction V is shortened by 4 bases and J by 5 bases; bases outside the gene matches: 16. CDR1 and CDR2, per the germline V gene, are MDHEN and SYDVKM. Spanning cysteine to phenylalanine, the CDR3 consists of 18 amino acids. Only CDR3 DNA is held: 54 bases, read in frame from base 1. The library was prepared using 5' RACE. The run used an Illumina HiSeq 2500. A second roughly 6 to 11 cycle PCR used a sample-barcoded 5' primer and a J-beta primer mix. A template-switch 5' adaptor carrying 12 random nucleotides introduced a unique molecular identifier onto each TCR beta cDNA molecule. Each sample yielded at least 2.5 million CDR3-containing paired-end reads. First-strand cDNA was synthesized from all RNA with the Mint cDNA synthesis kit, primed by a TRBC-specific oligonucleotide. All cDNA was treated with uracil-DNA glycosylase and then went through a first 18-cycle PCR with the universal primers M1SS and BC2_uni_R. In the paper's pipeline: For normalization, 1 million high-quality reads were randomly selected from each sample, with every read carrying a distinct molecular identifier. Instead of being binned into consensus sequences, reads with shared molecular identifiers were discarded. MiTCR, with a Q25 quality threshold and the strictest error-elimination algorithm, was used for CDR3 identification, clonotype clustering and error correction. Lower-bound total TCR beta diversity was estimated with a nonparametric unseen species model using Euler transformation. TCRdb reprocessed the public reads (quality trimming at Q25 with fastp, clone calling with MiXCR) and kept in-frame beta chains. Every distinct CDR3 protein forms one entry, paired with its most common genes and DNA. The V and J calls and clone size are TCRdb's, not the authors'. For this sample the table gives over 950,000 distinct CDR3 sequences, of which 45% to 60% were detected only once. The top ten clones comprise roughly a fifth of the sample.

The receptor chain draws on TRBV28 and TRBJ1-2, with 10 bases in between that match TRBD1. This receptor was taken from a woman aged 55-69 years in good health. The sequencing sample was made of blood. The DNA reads TGTGCCAGCAGTTCACCCTTCCCCCGGACAGGGGGATTATATGGCTACACCTTC. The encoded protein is CASSSPFPRTGGLYGYTF.